This entry is about one T cell receptor (beta chain). The source of the sample is a study of blood T cell repertoires in COVID-19. Study information: The study drew acute and convalescent COVID-19 samples from the United States, Italy and Spain. Sources were T cells, B-cell-depleted T cells, or PBMCs; the material itself was cDNA or gDNA.

Here immunoSEQ multiplex PCR was the method, and the copy in TCRdb shows in-frame clones only, minus some. The sample consists of some 150,000 clones, roughly 87% of them appearing once. This CDR3 is built from 18 residues. Trimming pared 2 bases from V and 3 bases from J, leaving 23 bases between. In germline, CDR1 is MRHNA, CDR2 SNTAGT. V and J are TRBV6-4 and TRBJ2-7, with D maybe TRBD1 (5 bases). This sequence originates from a woman in her fifties or sixties who had recovered from COVID-19. Material: peripheral blood. The CDR3 reads CASSDRGAKGFRVYEQYF. The DNA for the CDR3 is TGTGCCAGCAGTGACAGGGGCGCTAAGGGCTTCAGGGTCTACGAGCAGTACTTC.